Listed here are 18 T cell receptor beta chains from one sample, sequenced in a study of cytomegalovirus exposure and HLA in healthy donors. The data were produced by immunoSEQ multiplex PCR, yet TCRdb's version contains in-frame clones alone and is incomplete. The table lists roughly 330,000 clones, approximately 86% of them singletons, with about 1% in the top ten. Sequenced sample: PBMCs. The receptor source for this set is a woman aged 30 to 39 in good health and CMV-seropositive.

V gene TRBV9 combines with J gene TRBJ1-2; unclear D gene. Germline V gives CDR1 SGDLS, CDR2 YYNGEE. The V and J ends lost 9 bases and 4 bases respectively, with 10 bases between them. The CDR3 runs to 11 residues. The CDR3 here is CATTGIYGYTF. CDR3 nucleotides: TGTGCCACCACCGGAATCTATGGCTACACCTTC.

The chain has TRBV28 and TRBJ1-2; D gene unclear. The length of the CDR3 is 12 residues. V gave up 2 bases and J gave up 7 bases, with 8 bases separating them. CDR1 is MDHEN and CDR2 is SYDVKM in the germline V gene. In nucleotides, the CDR3 is TGTGCCAGCAGTTTAAGCAGCGGTGGCTACACCTTC. This codes for CASSLSSGGYTF.

V is TRBV10-2 and J is TRBJ1-2; 7 bases match TRBD1. Germline CDR1 reads WSHSY; CDR2 reads SAAADI. V shed 5 bases, J shed 7 bases, and the junction held 10 bases outside the gene matches. The CDR3 totals 14 residues. DNA for the CDR3: TGCGCCAGCAGTCAACCTGACAGGGAAGGTGGCTACACCTTC. It specifies CASSQPDREGGYTF.

The chain combines TRBV28 with TRBJ2-1; 11 nucleotides line up with TRBD2. CDR1 is MDHEN, CDR2 SYDVKM, per germline. After removal of 4 bases from V and 1 base from J, the junction contained 3 bases not matched to a gene. This CDR3 contains 16 residues. The CDR3 loop reads CASSSGLAESYNEQFF. The CDR3 region has the DNA TGTGCCAGCAGTTCGGGACTAGCGGAGTCCTACAATGAGCAGTTCTTC.

The chain recombines TRBV19 with TRBJ1-2; 7 positions agree with TRBD1. This CDR3 spans 16 amino acids. V shed 5 bases, J shed 0 bases, and the junction held 9 bases outside the gene matches. Germline-derived CDR1 and CDR2 are LNHDA and SQIVND (reference sequence). As DNA, the CDR3 is TGTGCCAGTAGTGTGTCGACAGGGCCCTCTAACTATGGCTACACCTTC. This gives the protein CASSVSTGPSNYGYTF.

V is TRBV19 and J is TRBJ1-2; D call uncertain. V lost 6 bases and J 5 bases, leaving 13 bases between the germline ends. CDR3 size: 13 residues. Germline V gene data show CDR1 as LNHDA and CDR2 as SQIVND (reference sequence). The CDR3 here is CASSWTSEYGYTF. The CDR3 DNA sequence: TGTGCCAGTAGCTGGACTTCTGAGTATGGCTACACCTTC. The full variable domain, in which reference TRBV19 and TRBJ1-2 provide the parts outside the CDR3, is DGGITQSPKYLFRKEGQNVTLSCEQNLNHDAMYWYRQDPGQGLRLIYYSQIVNDFQKGDIAEGYSVSREKKESFPLTVTSAQKNPTAFYLCASSWTSEYGYTFGSGTRLTVV.

The chain uses TRBV30 and TRBJ2-1; D remains unclear. The CDR3 runs to 15 residues. The V and J ends lost 0 bases and 0 bases respectively, with 9 bases between them. In germline, CDR1 is GTSNPN, CDR2 SVGIG (reference sequence). The DNA of the CDR3 is TGTGCCTGGAGTGTACTACCCAGCTCCTACAATGAGCAGTTCTTC. Translated: CAWSVLPSSYNEQFF.

The chain couples TRBV7-8 to TRBJ2-2, with D tentatively TRBD1 or TRBD2 (5 bases each). This CDR3 spans 15 amino acids. The germline V gene encodes CDR1 SGHVS and CDR2 FQNEAQ. V dropped 7 bases and J dropped 1 base, with 13 bases sitting between them. The CDR3 sequence: CASNRGGGNTGELFF. CDR3 sequence (DNA): TGTGCCAGCAATAGAGGTGGGGGGAACACCGGGGAGCTGTTTTTT.

This chain connects TRBV28 to TRBJ2-7, with 9 bases matching TRBD2. The CDR3 is made up of 13 amino acids. The germline gives CDR1 MDHEN, CDR2 SYDVKM. V lost 7 bases to trimming and J lost 4 bases; unmatched junction nucleotides: 5. CDR3 coding DNA: TGTGCCAGCAAACGCGGGAGGGCGTACGAGCAGTACTTC. The encoded protein is CASKRGRAYEQYF.

The chain joins TRBV6-6 to TRBJ2-2; TRBD1 agrees at 8 bases. Per the germline V gene, CDR1 is MNHNY and CDR2 is SVGAGI (reference sequence). The CDR3 is 16 amino acids. V lost 8 bases to trimming and J lost 1 base; unmatched junction nucleotides: 9. CDR3 amino acids: CASGQGPQGNTGELFF. DNA for the CDR3: TGTGCCAGCGGACAGGGACCCCAGGGGAACACCGGGGAGCTGTTTTTT.

This rearrangement joins TRBV7-2 to TRBJ2-7; D gene unclear. V dropped 1 base and J dropped 2 bases, with 9 bases sitting between them. The germline CDR1 and CDR2 sequences are SGHTA and FQGNSA. The CDR3 sequence is 14 residues long. The CDR3 reads CASSLGASAYEQYF. The CDR3 DNA sequence: TGTGCCAGCAGCTTAGGGGCTAGTGCCTACGAGCAGTACTTC.

The chain links TRBV6-5 to TRBJ1-1; the D gene is possibly TRBD1 (5 bases). Germline V gene data show CDR1 as MNHEY and CDR2 as SVGAGI. The CDR3 has 14 residues. V was clipped by 4 bases and J by 2 bases, with 11 bases between them. The CDR3 region has the DNA TGTGCCAGCAGTTTGGGGGTGAAAAACACTGAAGCTTTCTTT. Residues: CASSLGVKNTEAFF.

This clone was observed once. The chain is built from TRBV6-5 and TRBJ2-3, with 12 nucleotides matching TRBD2. The CDR3 is 14 residues long. The J segment lost 5 bases and the V segment lost 5 bases, leaving 2 bases of the junction unmatched. Germline lookup yields CDR1 MNHEY and CDR2 SVGAGI. CDR3 loop: CASSQGLAGDTQYF. CDR3 nucleotide sequence: TGTGCCAGCAGTCAGGGACTAGCGGGAGATACGCAGTATTTT.

The chain carries TRBV7-2 and TRBJ1-3; possible D gene TRBD1, 5 bases. Between the trimmed V and J ends, which lost 8 bases and 4 bases, there was a span of 15 bases. CDR1 and CDR2 (germline): SGHTA, FQGNSA. CDR3 length: 14 residues. The CDR3 reads CASGVGGKGNTIYF. In DNA form, the CDR3 reads TGTGCCAGCGGAGTTGGGGGGAAAGGAAACACCATATATTTT.

J is TRBJ1-1 and V is TRBV9, with D unresolved. Deletions cut 2 bases from V and 0 bases from J, with 5 bases between. This CDR3 spans 13 amino acids. Germline-derived CDR1 and CDR2 are SGDLS and YYNGEE. CDR3 loop: CASSVDLNTEAFF. DNA for the CDR3: TGTGCCAGCAGCGTGGACCTGAACACTGAAGCTTTCTTT.

The rearrangement uses TRBV28 and TRBJ1-2; the D is unclear. Trimming left V 2 bases short and J 7 bases short, with 14 bases between. Germline-derived CDR1 and CDR2 are MDHEN and SYDVKM. The CDR3 length is 14 residues. CDR3 protein: CASSLGSGWGGYTF. CDR3 bases: TGTGCCAGCAGTTTAGGGTCCGGGTGGGGTGGCTACACCTTC.

This clone was detected once. The V call is TRBV4-3, the J call TRBJ1-2; D may be TRBD1 (5 bases). This CDR3 is 15 amino acids long. The V and J ends lost 4 bases and 6 bases respectively, with 18 bases between them. Germline CDR1 and CDR2: LGHNA and YSLEER. CDR3 loop: CASSPYEEGRHGYTF. The CDR3 coding sequence is TGCGCCAGCAGCCCTTACGAGGAGGGACGTCATGGCTACACCTTC.

This chain uses TRBV7-2 with TRBJ1-4; perhaps TRBD1 as D (6 bases). With 0 bases removed from V and 3 bases from J, the gap between germline ends came to 11 bases. This CDR3 region has 16 residues. Germline V lookup: CDR1 SGHTA, CDR2 FQGNSA. CDR3 amino acids: CASSLARQASNEKLFF. The CDR3 nucleotides are TGTGCCAGCAGCTTAGCCCGACAGGCTTCTAATGAAAAACTGTTTTTT.